This TCR beta chain was sequenced during a study of CD8+ T cells in alopecia areata (dated by TCRdb to the late 2010s). As for the study more broadly: Treated patients were enrolled in an open-label pilot trial of oral tofacitinib at 5 to 10 mg twice daily for moderate-to-severe alopecia areata. Tofacitinib was administered for 6 to 18 months, and 6 months of follow-up off drug were then conducted to assess delayed response and recurrence. The SALT score, which quantifies the percentage of affected scalp surface area, was used to measure disease severity in treated patients. To study T cell clonal expansion in alopecia areata, the researchers applied high-throughput TCRbeta sequencing to both the C3H/HeJ mouse model and human patients. Scalp tissue and sorted CD4+ and CD8+ peripheral blood T cells from patchy and totalis/universalis alopecia areata patients and from healthy controls were covered by human TCRbeta sequencing. Tofacitinib-treated patients had biopsies at baseline and at 4 and 24 weeks of treatment, with a later scalp biopsy in several patients. Scalp clonality was compared among normal scalp (n=4), patchy alopecia areata scalp (n=8), and alopecia totalis/universalis scalp (n=8). The RNA source kit depended on sample type: the PAXgene miRNA kit for fixed scalp, the miRNeasy kit for PBMCs, and the RNeasy kit for mouse skin. Amplification of TCRbeta CDR3 regions was done by immunoSEQ multiplex PCR using 35 Vbeta forward primers and 13 Jbeta reverse primers.

The meaning of the sample's time point label: around 4 weeks on oral tofacitinib. The treatment or condition label corresponds to: oral pan-JAK inhibitor, 5-10 mg twice daily. Peripheral blood and lesional scalp punch biopsies were obtained from patients with alopecia areata. PBMCs were separated by density centrifugation and stained for CD3, CD4 and CD8, after which CD4+ and CD8+ T cells were sorted on a FACSAria. General conclusions and limits of the study: Unlike mouse skin, which is dominated by gammadelta T cells, normal human skin has resident alphabeta T cells that are also sequenced, and this complicates analysis of the scalp TCR repertoire. Higher clonality and more expanded CD8+ clones were observed in lesional scalp than in normal scalp, particularly in alopecia totalis/universalis, a finding suggestive of antigenic drive. Shared TCR sequences between patients were less evident than in mice, which may be partly attributable to HLA diversity in the patient population. Many expanded lesional clones were found to persist in scalp and blood during tofacitinib treatment, and relapse after treatment cessation may be partly explained by this persistence. Because the treated cohort was small and had only one nonresponder, larger studies are needed to examine links between baseline CD8+ expansion and response. With tofacitinib, both scalp clonality and the number of expanded CD8+ clones among the top 100 scalp clones went down significantly.

The library was prepared using the immunoSEQ multiplex PCR assay. To provide template for TCR sequencing, every sample had RNA extracted and reverse transcribed into cDNA. SuperScript III was used for first-strand cDNA synthesis, primed with a 2:1 mix of oligo-dT and random hexamers. Amplification bias was assessed with a synthetic immune receptor repertoire, and residual bias was removed computationally. As for the original processing: After raw reads were preprocessed to remove errors, the CDR3 was defined following IMGT conventions as running from the conserved cysteine to phenylalanine. Clonality was computed as 1 minus the Shannon entropy, with the entropy normalized by log2 of the number of productive unique TCRs. Scalp TCRbeta sequences were cross-referenced with sorted blood CD4 and CD8 repertoires so that the CD4 or CD8 identity of scalp clones could be inferred. TCRdb limited this immuneACCESS table to in-frame rearrangements with V and J called. A share of clones is missing; checked studies link under half to unresolved V genes, and the rest is unexplained. V, J and clone size reflect that table, while D and trimming were determined from the DNA. For this sample there are about 150,000 clones; 54% appear just once. Less than 20% of the sample belongs to the ten largest clones.

This clone came up a few times. The specificity of this receptor is unknown. This likely comes from a read error, as the CDR3 has no conserved phenylalanine or tryptophan at its end. It is unclear where the CDR3 begins or ends on the DNA, so no DNA is shown, and the CDR3 is as TCRdb lists it. Sequenced here: CD8+ T cells sorted from blood, sampled at week 4, from a patient treated with tofacitinib. The TCR comes from a human donor with alopecia areata.

Here the CDR3 is given as CASSNGLAAG. Recombination linked TRBV5-8 to TRBJ1-1. The CDR3 totals 10 residues, both ends included. Sequences SGHTS (CDR1) and YDEGEE (CDR2) are obtained from the germline V gene.